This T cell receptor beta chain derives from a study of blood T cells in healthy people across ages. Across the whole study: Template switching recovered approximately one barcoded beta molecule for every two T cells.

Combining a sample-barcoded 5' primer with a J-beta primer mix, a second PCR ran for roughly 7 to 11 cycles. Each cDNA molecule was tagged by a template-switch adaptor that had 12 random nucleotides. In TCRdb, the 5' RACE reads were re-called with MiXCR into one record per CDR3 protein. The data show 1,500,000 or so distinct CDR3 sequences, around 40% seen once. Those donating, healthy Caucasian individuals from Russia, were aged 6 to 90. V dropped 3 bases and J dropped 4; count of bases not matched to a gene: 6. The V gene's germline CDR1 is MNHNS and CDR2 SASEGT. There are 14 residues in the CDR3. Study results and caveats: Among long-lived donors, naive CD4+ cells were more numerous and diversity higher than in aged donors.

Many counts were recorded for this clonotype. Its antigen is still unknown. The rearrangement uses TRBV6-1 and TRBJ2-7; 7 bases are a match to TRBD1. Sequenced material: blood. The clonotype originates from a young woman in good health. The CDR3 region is CASSDRGRRYEQYF. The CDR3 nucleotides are TGTGCCAGCAGTGATAGGGGGCGTCGGTACGAGCAGTACTTC.